Given below is one T cell receptor (beta chain) in context. V gave up 5 bases and J gave up 3 bases, with 11 bases separating them. This CDR3 is built from 12 residues. Germline V gives CDR1 DFQATT, CDR2 SNEGSKA (reference sequence). The sample comes from a study of T cells in Graves' hyperthyroidism and ophthalmopathy. TCR beta CDR3 sequences were amplified from RNA transcripts. The HTBI primer set served for first-round RT-PCR of the TCR CDR3. TCRdb redid the calling of the multiplex PCR reads with MiXCR, one entry per CDR3 protein. In the table there are around 350,000 distinct CDR3 sequences, around 25% of which are singletons. No ophthalmopathy progression within 18 months constituted stable Graves' hyperthyroidism. The study enrolled patients aged 18 to 65 with newly diagnosed hyperthyroidism of under 2 months' duration. Based on clinical symptoms, serum thyroxine and TRAb, thyroid ultrasound and orbital computed tomography, diagnoses were reached. Out of over 7.5 ml of fresh peripheral blood came the PBMCs.

Sequenced sample: blood. The receptor was isolated from a man aged 50-59 years with Graves' hyperthyroidism. The chain is built from TRBV20-1 and TRBJ2-7; D ambiguous. The CDR3 spells CSASPSGYEQYF. The CDR3 nucleotides read TGCAGTGCTTCGCCCTCTGGCTACGAGCAGTACTTC.